Below are 19 T cell receptor beta chains sequenced from a single sample in a study of T cell responses to AZD1222 COVID-19 vaccine. Sequenced by immunoSEQ multiplex PCR; TCRdb stores in-frame clones only, minus some. Among about 110,000 clones listed, 91% were seen once. Sequencing was performed on peripheral blood, taken on day 0 of AZD1222 vaccination. The receptors stem from an adult in good health.

This clone showed up just a few times. This rearrangement joins TRBV12-5 to TRBJ1-1; D is undetermined. CDR3 size: 13 residues. Germline CDR1 is LGHNT and CDR2 is FRNRAP. The CDR3 protein is CAIGQDPNTEAFF. The DNA of the CDR3 is TGTGCCATAGGGCAGGACCCGAACACTGAAGCTTTCTTT.

The V call is TRBV30, the J call TRBJ2-5; D unclear. The germline gives CDR1 GTSNPN, CDR2 SVGIG (reference sequence). The CDR3 is 12 residues long. Trimming stripped 3 bases from V and 4 bases from J, with 9 bases between. The CDR3 is CAWREMGETQYF. CDR3 nucleotide sequence: TGTGCCTGGAGGGAGATGGGAGAGACCCAGTACTTC.

V is TRBV2 and J is TRBJ2-3, with 11 bases aligning to TRBD1. The J segment lost 0 bases and the V segment lost 6 bases, leaving 5 bases of the junction unmatched. The germline V gene has CDR1 SNHLY and CDR2 FYNNEI. This CDR3 region has 16 residues. The CDR3 spells CASSSGQGASTDTQYF. As DNA, the CDR3 is TGTGCCAGCAGCTCAGGACAGGGGGCGAGCACAGATACGCAGTATTTT.

The rearrangement joins TRBV6-6 to TRBJ2-7; D not resolved. V dropped 6 bases and J dropped 6 bases, with 12 bases sitting between them. The germline gives CDR1 MNHNY, CDR2 SVGAGI (reference sequence). The CDR3 is made up of 12 amino acids. The CDR3 spells CASSRTFIEQYF. The CDR3 DNA reads as TGTGCCAGCAGCCGGACCTTCATCGAGCAGTACTTC.

The V call is TRBV25-1, the J call TRBJ2-4; D remains ambiguous. CDR3 length: 15 amino acids. V gave up 3 bases and J gave up 0 bases, with 9 bases separating them. Germline V lookup: CDR1 MGHDK, CDR2 SYGVNS. CDR3 protein: CASSDHTVAKNIQYF. CDR3 nucleotide sequence: TGTGCCAGCAGTGACCACACGGTAGCCAAAAACATTCAGTACTTC.

The chain combines TRBV2 with TRBJ1-3; the D is unclear. This CDR3 contains 12 residues. Trimming took off 5 bases at V and 0 bases at J, with 2 bases between the two ends. Germline V lookup: CDR1 SNHLY, CDR2 FYNNEI. Written as DNA, the CDR3 is TGTGCCAGCAGTATCTCTGGAAACACCATATATTTT. As protein: CASSISGNTIYF.

This chain joins TRBV6-6 and TRBJ2-1, with D perhaps being TRBD1 or TRBD2 (6 bases each). The CDR3 length is 14 residues. V lost 5 bases to trimming and J lost 9 bases, with 17 bases between them. Germline loops: CDR1 MNHNY, CDR2 SVGAGI (reference sequence). In nucleotides, the CDR3 is TGTGCCAGCAGTACTGTAGGGGGGAGTGGTGAGCAGTTCTTC. As protein: CASSTVGGSGEQFF.

This sequence joins TRBV4-3 and TRBJ2-7, with 7 bases identical to TRBD2. The CDR3 is 15 amino acids. Germline-derived CDR1 and CDR2 are LGHNA and YSLEER. V was clipped by 4 bases and J by 2 bases; unmatched bases: 8. The CDR3 sequence: CASSPGGFGTYEQYF. Written as DNA, the CDR3 is TGCGCCAGCAGCCCGGGGGGTTTTGGTACCTACGAGCAGTACTTC.

This clone was counted only a few times. The chain employs TRBV7-6 and TRBJ1-6, with 7 bases that match TRBD1. After removal of 3 bases from V and 10 bases from J, the junction contained 9 bases not matched to a gene. The CDR3 extends over 15 amino acids. Germline V gene lookup returns CDR1 SGHVS and CDR2 FNYEAQ. Here the CDR3 DNA reads TGTGCCAGCAGCTTCTCAACAGGGGAGGGGTCACCCCTCCACTTT. It translates to CASSFSTGEGSPLHF.

The V gene is TRBV2, the J gene TRBJ1-1; D perhaps matches TRBD1 (6 bases). The V end was cut by 6 bases, the J end by 3 bases, with 17 bases between. This CDR3 spans 15 amino acids. From germline, CDR1 is SNHLY and CDR2 FYNNEI. The CDR3 here is CASRRGTFPDTEAFF. As DNA, the CDR3 is TGTGCCAGCAGAAGGGGGACCTTCCCTGACACTGAAGCTTTCTTT.

The gene calls are TRBV7-2 and TRBJ1-1; no clear D. The V gene's germline CDR1 is SGHTA and CDR2 FQGNSA. V was shortened by 8 bases and J by 6 bases, with 13 bases between the two germline ends. The CDR3 spans 12 residues. CDR3 DNA: TGTGCCAGCGGTCGGTCGAGCCCTGAAGCTTTCTTT. Amino acid sequence: CASGRSSPEAFF.

V usage is TRBV5-5 and J usage is TRBJ1-5; D gene ambiguous. Trimming cost V 0 bases and J 4 bases, with 5 bases left between them. The CDR3 is 13 amino acids. CDR1 is SGHKS, CDR2 YYEKEE, per germline (reference sequence). The CDR3 DNA reads TGTGCCAGCAGCTTGGTGGTGAATCAGCCCCAGCATTTT. Translation: CASSLVVNQPQHF.

The chain couples TRBV2 to TRBJ2-1; D gene ambiguous. Looked up from germline, CDR1 is SNHLY and CDR2 is FYNNEI. CDR3 size: 11 residues. Deletions cut 7 bases from V and 8 bases from J, with 9 bases between. CDR3 DNA sequence: TGTGCCAGCACCACCGGCCATGAGCAGTTCTTC. It is translated as CASTTGHEQFF.

The chain has TRBV6-2 or TRBV6-3 and TRBJ2-5, with 7 nucleotides matching TRBD2. CDR1 is MNHEY, CDR2 SVGEGT, per germline. The ends lost 5 bases at V and 5 bases at J; junction bases unmatched: 11. The CDR3 consists of 15 residues. CDR3 in amino acids: CASSSPPGGGETQYF. CDR3 DNA sequence: TGTGCCAGCAGTAGCCCCCCCGGGGGAGGGGAGACCCAGTACTTC.

This chain uses TRBV6-5 with TRBJ1-3, with 11 nucleotides matching TRBD1. Looked up from germline, CDR1 is MNHEY and CDR2 is SVGAGI. V lost 2 bases to trimming and J lost 7 bases; unmatched junction nucleotides: 4. This CDR3 region has 15 residues. The CDR3 loop reads CASSYGGQGVNTIYF. The CDR3 nucleotides are TGTGCCAGCAGTTACGGGGGACAGGGGGTCAACACCATATATTTT.

V gene TRBV15 combines with J gene TRBJ2-7; D is uncertain. The CDR3 spans 15 residues. The V gene lost 1 base and the J gene lost 4 bases, with 14 bases spanning the gap. CDR1 is LNHNV and CDR2 is YYDKDF in the germline V gene (reference sequence). The CDR3 region is CATSRGGGVRYEQYF. The DNA of the CDR3 is TGTGCCACCAGCAGAGGAGGCGGAGTGAGATACGAGCAGTACTTC.

V usage is TRBV19 and J usage is TRBJ1-1; the match to TRBD1 covers 7 bases. In germline, CDR1 is LNHDA, CDR2 SQIVND (reference sequence). J was trimmed by 4 bases and V by 3 bases; bases with no gene match: 14. The CDR3 contains 17 residues. CDR3 amino acids: CASSMLRAKTGVTEAFF. As DNA, the CDR3 is TGTGCCAGTAGTATGCTAAGGGCCAAAACAGGGGTCACTGAAGCTTTCTTT.

This clone was counted between two and nine times. The chain is built from TRBV6-5 and TRBJ1-5; D call uncertain. Germline lookup yields CDR1 MNHEY and CDR2 SVGAGI. V was cut by 2 bases and J by 4 bases, with 6 bases left in between. The CDR3 consists of 13 residues. The CDR3, as DNA: TGTGCCAGCAGTTACGACACAAATCAGCCCCAGCATTTT. Translating it yields CASSYDTNQPQHF.

V and J are TRBV5-1 and TRBJ1-2, with TRBD1 identical over 10 bases. The V gene end was trimmed by 0 bases and the J gene end by 8 bases; junction bases not matched to a gene: 10. The V gene's germline CDR1 is SGHRS and CDR2 YFSETQ. The CDR3 sequence is 16 residues long. The CDR3: CASSLDTTGGRDGYTF. In DNA, the CDR3 is TGCGCCAGCAGCTTGGATACGACAGGGGGCCGGGACGGCTACACCTTC.